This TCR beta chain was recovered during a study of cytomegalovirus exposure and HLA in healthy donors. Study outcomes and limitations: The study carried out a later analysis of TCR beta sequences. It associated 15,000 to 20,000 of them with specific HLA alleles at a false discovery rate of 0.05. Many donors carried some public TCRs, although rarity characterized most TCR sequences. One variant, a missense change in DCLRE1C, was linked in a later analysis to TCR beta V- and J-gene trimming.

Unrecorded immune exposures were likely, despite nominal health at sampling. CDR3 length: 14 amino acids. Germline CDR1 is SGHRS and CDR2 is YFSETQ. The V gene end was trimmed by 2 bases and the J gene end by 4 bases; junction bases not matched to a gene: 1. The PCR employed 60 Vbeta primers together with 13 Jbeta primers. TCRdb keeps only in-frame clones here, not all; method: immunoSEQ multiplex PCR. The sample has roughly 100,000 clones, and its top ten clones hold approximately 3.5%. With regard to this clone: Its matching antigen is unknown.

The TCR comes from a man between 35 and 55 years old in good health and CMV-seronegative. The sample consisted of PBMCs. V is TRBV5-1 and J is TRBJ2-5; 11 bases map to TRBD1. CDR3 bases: TGCGCCAGCAGCTTTGGACAGGGGGCAGAGACCCAGTACTTC. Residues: CASSFGQGAETQYF.